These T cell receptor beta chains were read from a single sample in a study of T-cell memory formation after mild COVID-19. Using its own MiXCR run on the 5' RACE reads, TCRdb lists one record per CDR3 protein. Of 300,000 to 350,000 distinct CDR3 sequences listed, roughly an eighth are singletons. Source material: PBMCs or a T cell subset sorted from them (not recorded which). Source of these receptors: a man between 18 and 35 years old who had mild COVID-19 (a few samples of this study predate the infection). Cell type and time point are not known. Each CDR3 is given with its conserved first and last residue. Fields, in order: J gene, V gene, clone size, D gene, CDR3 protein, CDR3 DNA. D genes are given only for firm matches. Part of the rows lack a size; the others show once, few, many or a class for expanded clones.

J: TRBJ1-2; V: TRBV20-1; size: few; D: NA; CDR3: CSASQGNNYGYTF; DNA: TGCAGTGCTAGTCAGGGGAATAACTATGGCTACACCTTC
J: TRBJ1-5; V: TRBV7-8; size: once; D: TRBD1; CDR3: CASSLGTGGKQPQHF; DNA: TGTGCCAGCAGCTTGGGGACAGGGGGCAAACAGCCCCAGCATTTT
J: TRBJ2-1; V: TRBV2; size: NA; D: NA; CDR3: CASSPIADEQFF; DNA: TGTGCCAGCAGTCCGATAGCGGATGAGCAGTTCTTC
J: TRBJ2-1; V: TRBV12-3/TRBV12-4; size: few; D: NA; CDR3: CASSLQDGSYNEQFF; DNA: TGTGCCAGCAGTCTACAGGACGGCTCCTACAATGAGCAGTTCTTC
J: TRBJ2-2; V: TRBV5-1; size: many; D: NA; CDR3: CASSLDRDTGELFF; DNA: TGCGCCAGCAGCTTGGACAGGGACACCGGGGAGCTGTTTTTT
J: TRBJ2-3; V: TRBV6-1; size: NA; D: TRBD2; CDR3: CASTGGGADTQYF; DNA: TGTGCCAGCACGGGGGGTGGTGCAGATACGCAGTATTTT
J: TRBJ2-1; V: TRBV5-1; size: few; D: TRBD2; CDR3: CASSGLAGVYNEQFF; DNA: TGCGCCAGCAGCGGATTAGCGGGGGTCTACAATGAGCAGTTCTTC
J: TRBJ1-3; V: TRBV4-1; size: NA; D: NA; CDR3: CASSQSWTVGNTIYF; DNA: TGCGCCAGCAGCCAATCATGGACTGTTGGAAACACCATATATTTT
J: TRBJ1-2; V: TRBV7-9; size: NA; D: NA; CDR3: CASSFGGPLYGYTF; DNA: TGTGCCAGCAGCTTCGGGGGCCCACTCTATGGCTACACCTTC
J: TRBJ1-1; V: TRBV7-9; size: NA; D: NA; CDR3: CASSSQRTEAFF; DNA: TGTGCCAGCAGTTCACAGAGGACTGAAGCTTTCTTT
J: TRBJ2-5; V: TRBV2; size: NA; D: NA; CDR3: CASFRGAGAETQYF; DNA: TGTGCCAGCTTTCGGGGGGCCGGAGCAGAGACCCAGTACTTC
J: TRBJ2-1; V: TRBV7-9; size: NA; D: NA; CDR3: CASDEGFYEQFF; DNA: TGTGCCAGCGACGAGGGGTTTTATGAGCAGTTCTTC
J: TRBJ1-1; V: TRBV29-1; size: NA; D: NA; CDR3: CSVVHTEAFF; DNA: TGCAGCGTTGTTCACACTGAAGCTTTCTTT
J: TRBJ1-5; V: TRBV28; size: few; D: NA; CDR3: CASSFEPLGNQPQHF; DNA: TGTGCCAGCAGTTTCGAACCGTTAGGCAATCAGCCCCAGCATTTT
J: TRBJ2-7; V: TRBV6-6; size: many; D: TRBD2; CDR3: CASSYSMAAGGGLSYEQYF; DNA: TGTGCCAGCAGTTACTCGATGGCAGCGGGGGGCGGATTATCCTACGAGCAGTACTTC
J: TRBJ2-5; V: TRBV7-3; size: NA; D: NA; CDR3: CASSTHLGETQYF; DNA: TGTGCCAGCAGCACCCACTTGGGGGAGACCCAGTACTTC
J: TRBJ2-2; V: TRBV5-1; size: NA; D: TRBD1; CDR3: CASSTDREYTGELFF; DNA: TGCGCCAGCAGCACCGACAGGGAGTACACCGGGGAGCTGTTTTTT
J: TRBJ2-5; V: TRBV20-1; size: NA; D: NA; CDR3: CSAREAAIWTWETQYF; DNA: TGCAGTGCTAGAGAGGCCGCGATCTGGACTTGGGAGACCCAGTACTTC
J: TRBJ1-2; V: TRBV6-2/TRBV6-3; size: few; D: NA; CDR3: CASSTNNYGYTF; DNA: TGTGCCAGCAGCACCAATAACTATGGCTACACCTTC
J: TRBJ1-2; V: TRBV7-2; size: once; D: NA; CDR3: CASSLSGTMGYTF; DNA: TGTGCCAGCAGCTTGAGCGGGACGATGGGCTACACCTTC
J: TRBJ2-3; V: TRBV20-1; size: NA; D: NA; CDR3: CSASGDTQYF; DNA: TGCAGTGCTAGTGGAGATACGCAGTATTTT
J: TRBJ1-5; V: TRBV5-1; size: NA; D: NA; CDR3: CASSLGIGGYNQPQHF; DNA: TGCGCCAGCAGCTTGGGTATCGGGGGGTACAATCAGCCCCAGCATTTT
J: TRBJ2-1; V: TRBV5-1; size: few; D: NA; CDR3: CASSSSSFREQFF; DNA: TGCGCCAGCAGCTCGTCAAGTTTTAGGGAGCAGTTCTTC
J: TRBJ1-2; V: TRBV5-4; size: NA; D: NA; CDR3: CASRIDPTGSSYGYTF; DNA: TGTGCCAGCAGAATAGACCCAACAGGGTCATCATATGGCTACACCTTC
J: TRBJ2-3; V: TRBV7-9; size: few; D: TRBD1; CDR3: CASSPSGTATDTQYF; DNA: TGTGCCAGCAGCCCCTCGGGGACAGCCACAGATACGCAGTATTTT
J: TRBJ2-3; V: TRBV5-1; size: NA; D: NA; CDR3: CASSLGPLRTDTQYF; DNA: TGCGCCAGCAGCTTAGGTCCACTGCGAACAGATACGCAGTATTTT
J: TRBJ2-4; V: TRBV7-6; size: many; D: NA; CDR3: CASSLDGGGAKNIQYF; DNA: TGTGCCAGCAGCTTAGACGGGGGTGGGGCCAAAAACATTCAGTACTTC
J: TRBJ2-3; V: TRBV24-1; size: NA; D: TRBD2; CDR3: CATSDFRGGGAADTQYF; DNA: TGTGCCACCAGTGATTTTCGCGGCGGGGGGGCTGCAGATACGCAGTATTTT
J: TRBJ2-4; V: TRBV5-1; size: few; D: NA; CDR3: CASSFFGEGAAKNIQYF; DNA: TGCGCCAGCAGCTTTTTCGGGGAAGGGGCAGCCAAAAACATTCAGTACTTC
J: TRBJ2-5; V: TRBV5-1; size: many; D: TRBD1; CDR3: CASSRDRAETQYF; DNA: TGCGCCAGCAGTCGCGACAGGGCCGAGACCCAGTACTTC
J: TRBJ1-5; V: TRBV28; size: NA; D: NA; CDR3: CASSFSLNQPQHF; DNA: TGTGCCAGCAGTTTTTCTCTCAATCAGCCCCAGCATTTT
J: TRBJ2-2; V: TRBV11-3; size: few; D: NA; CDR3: CASSPDSTGELFF; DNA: TGTGCCAGCAGCCCCGATTCCACCGGGGAGCTGTTTTTT
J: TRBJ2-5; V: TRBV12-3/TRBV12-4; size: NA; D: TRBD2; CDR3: CASGRRGEETQYF; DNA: TGTGCCAGCGGCCGACGGGGGGAAGAGACCCAGTACTTC
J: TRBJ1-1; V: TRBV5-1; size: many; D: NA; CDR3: CASRLGGENTEAFF; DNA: TGCGCCAGCAGGCTTGGTGGGGAGAACACTGAAGCTTTCTTT
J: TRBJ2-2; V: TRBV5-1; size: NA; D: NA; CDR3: CAGRQEDTGELFF; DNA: TGCGCCGGTCGACAGGAGGACACCGGGGAGCTGTTTTTT
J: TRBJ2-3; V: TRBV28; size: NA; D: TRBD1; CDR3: CAITDRGLDTQYF; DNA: TGTGCCATCACGGACAGGGGGCTGGATACGCAGTATTTT
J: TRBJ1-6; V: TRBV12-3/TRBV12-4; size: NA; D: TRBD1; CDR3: CASSREGAVNSPLHF; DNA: TGTGCCAGCAGTCGCGAGGGGGCAGTCAATTCACCCCTCCACTTT
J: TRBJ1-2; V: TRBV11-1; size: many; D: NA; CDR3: CASSSLRDTNYGYTF; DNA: TGTGCCAGCAGCTCCCTCAGGGACACTAACTATGGCTACACCTTC
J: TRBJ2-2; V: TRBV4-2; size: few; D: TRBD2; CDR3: CASSAAGENTGELFF; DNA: TGTGCCAGCAGCGCAGCGGGGGAGAACACCGGGGAGCTGTTTTTT